The source of this T cell receptor beta chain is a study of shared clonotypes between healthy human individuals (dated by TCRdb to the early 2020s). With regard to the full study: The cohort included a few men and a couple of women between 18 and 49 years of age. For each donor, three plates each were used for CD4 naive and CD4 memory, two plates were used for CD8 naive, and one plate was used for CD8 memory. To estimate repertoire size and how much clonotypes are shared between individuals, the study performed deep sequencing of blood TCR repertoires from a handful of healthy adults. Libraries were prepared and TCR repertoires were sequenced by different laboratories using diverse techniques, in order to increase sequencing depth and limit assay-specific biases. Leukapheresis yielded between about 0.9 and 10 billion PBMCs per donor.

What the authors observed across the whole study: The genetic and exposure-history diversity represented was limited by the small number of donors. Sharing across several donors was observed for around 4.8% of naive CD4, over 3% of naive CD8, 2% to 2.5% of memory CD4, and about 0.4% of memory CD8 clonotypes. Based on pairwise subsampling, the degree of clonotype sharing among donors was expected to be affected by sequencing depth. Only blood was sampled, and tissue TCR repertoires likely differ from those in blood. Naive subsets generally had larger estimated clonotype richness than memory subsets. Even with the large sequencing depth, rarefaction of the sorted-subset datasets indicated that sequencing was incomplete. Compared with non-shared clonotypes, clonotypes shared by all four sorted-subset donors had higher generation probabilities.

CD8 naive samples were CD45RO-negative cells positively selected for CCR7, giving a CD45RA+CCR7+ population that excluded TemRA cells. The donors were healthy, HIV-negative adults who had no recently reported acute infections or vaccinations. All donors were Caucasian adults living in Nashville, Tennessee, USA. Blood was collected by leukapheresis, and PBMCs were isolated by Ficoll-Histopaque density gradient centrifugation and then cryopreserved in liquid nitrogen vapor phase. Purity and quantity of every magnetically sorted T cell population were checked by analytical flow cytometry. From each sorted fraction, genomic DNA was isolated and quantified by UV absorbance on a Nanodrop 2000c. Using the deep immunoSEQ assay, multiplex PCR amplified TCR CDR3 regions from genomic DNA. Genomic DNA extracted from each cell subset was distributed evenly over all wells of several immunoSEQ 96-well plates, and each plate served as one replicate. For sorted subsets, each replicate PCR was loaded with 200 to 250 ng genomic DNA, equivalent to 25,000 to 30,000 T cell genomes. The purified libraries were quantified using a Qubit 3.0 fluorometer, sized with a Bioanalyzer 2100, and then quantified again using the KAPA Library Quantification kit. Each immunoSEQ 96-well plate was sequenced on its own single-read 150-cycle Illumina NextSeq 550 flow cell. Per the original workflow: The immunoSEQ output contained only junctional sequences without quality scores, so filtering could not match that applied to full-length reads. Sequences were annotated with PyIR, a Python wrapper for IgBLAST v1.9, using IMGT germline references to assign V/J genes and CDR3. Reads were filtered out if the reads had weak V/J assignments (E-value above 1e-6), no CDR3, stop codons, out-of-frame junctions, or ambiguous translated residues. V3J clonotypes were defined by identical inferred V gene, J gene, and CDR3 amino acid sequence. Percentage overlap between repertoires was computed as shared unique clonotypes divided by the size of the smaller repertoire. Richness of each repertoire was evaluated using RTK rarefaction, the Chao1 estimator, and Recon v2.1 estimates of unobserved clonotypes. Generation probabilities were computed with OLGA for all TCRbeta clonotypes obtained by the gDNA method from four donors. Held by TCRdb, this immuneACCESS table contains in-frame sequences only and omits some clones. Under half of the omission traces to an unresolved V gene where checked; the cause of the rest is unknown. The V and J calls and clone size are taken from that table; D and trimming were inferred from the DNA. This sample holds around 1,900,000 clones; around 93% were observed only once. The ten most abundant clones make up approximately 1.6% of the sample.

As regards this clone: Which antigen it targets is not known. The input lacks base qualities; no much larger clone sits a single base away.

Trimming removed 6 bases from V and 6 bases from J, leaving 24 bases between the germline ends. The CDR3, cysteine through phenylalanine, is 16 amino acids long. Only the CDR3 part of the read is kept: 48 bases, read in frame from the first base. Sequences LNHDA (CDR1) and SQIVND (CDR2) are obtained from the germline V gene (reference sequence). The sequence came from a man in his late teens or twenties in good health. Some clones in this sample may be carry-over from other donors' samples. The sample was naive CD8+ T cells from PBMCs. The cell subset or site label here, explained by the study, means: CD45RA+CCR7+. The rearrangement joined TRBV19 to TRBJ2-7, with TRBD1 tentatively as D gene (6 bases match). The CDR3 here reads CASRDRHRDSTSEQYF. The base sequence is TGTGCCAGTAGGGATCGCCACAGGGATTCAACTAGCGAGCAGTACTTC.